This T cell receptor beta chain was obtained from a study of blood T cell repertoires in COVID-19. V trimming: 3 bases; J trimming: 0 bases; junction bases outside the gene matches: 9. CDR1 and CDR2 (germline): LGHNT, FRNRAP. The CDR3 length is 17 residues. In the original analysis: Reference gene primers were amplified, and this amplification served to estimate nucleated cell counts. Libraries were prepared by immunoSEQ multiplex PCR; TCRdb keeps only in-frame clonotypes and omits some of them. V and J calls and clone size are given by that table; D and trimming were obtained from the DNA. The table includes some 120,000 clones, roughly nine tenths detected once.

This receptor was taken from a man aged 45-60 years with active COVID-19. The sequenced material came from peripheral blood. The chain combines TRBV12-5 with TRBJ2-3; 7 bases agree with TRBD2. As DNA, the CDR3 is TGTGCTAGTGGTTTAATTAAGCGGGATGGGAGCACAGATACGCAGTATTTT. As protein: CASGLIKRDGSTDTQYF.